This T cell receptor (beta chain) emerged from a study of Graves' ophthalmopathy and Graves' hyperthyroidism. On the study more broadly: Researchers obtained peripheral blood at initial diagnosis, before any treatment had begun. Points from the study as a whole: Blood contained most expanded thyroid clonotypes exceeding 0.001 frequency.

Under 3 months in duration, the ophthalmopathy in affected donors had moderate-to-severe activity, CAS ≥3 and NOSPECS ≥4. Clinical symptoms, serum thyroxine, TRAb, thyroid ultrasound and orbital computed tomography formed the basis of diagnosis. Germline V gene data show CDR1 as DFQATT and CDR2 as SNEGSKA (reference sequence). Between the trimmed V and J ends, which lost 0 bases and 4 bases, there was a span of 10 bases. CDR3 length: 15 amino acids. This clonotype has at least ten counts. Its antigen is as yet unknown. RNA transcripts were the source from which TCR beta CDR3 regions were amplified. HTBI-primed first-round RT-PCR preceded second-round multiplex PCR. Using its own MiXCR run on the multiplex PCR reads, TCRdb lists one record per CDR3 protein. The top ten hold 3% to 4% of the sample, which has about 640,000 distinct CDR3 sequences, about two fifths seen once.

This clonotype was sampled from an adult man with Graves' ophthalmopathy. V usage is TRBV20-1 and J usage is TRBJ1-6; D is unresolved. The sample taken for sequencing was peripheral blood. CDR3 bases: TGCAGTGCTAGAGATCAGCAACTTTATAATTCACCCCTCCACTTT. Translated: CSARDQQLYNSPLHF.